Shown below are 10 T cell receptor beta chains from a single sample sequenced in a study of CD4 T cells in relation to SARS-CoV-2 and coronaviruses. Here immunoSEQ multiplex PCR was the method, and the copy in TCRdb shows in-frame clones only, minus some. The sample consists of about 26,000 clones, roughly four fifths of them appearing once. Unexposed donor CD4+ T cells date from about 2011-2019, before the COVID-19 pandemic. The cells were cultured for 10 days before CD4+ T cells were isolated. Antigens for these TCRs are unknown. What was sequenced was CD4+ T cells from PBMCs, cultured in vitro. These TCRs come from a human donor in good health.

The CDR3 sequence: CASRRDTDNYGYTF. The CDR3 DNA follows: TGTGCCAGTCGTCGGGACACAGATAACTATGGCTACACCTTC. The chain is built from TRBV19 and TRBJ1-2; weak D call: TRBD1 (6 bases). In germline, CDR1 is LNHDA, CDR2 SQIVND (reference sequence). Deletions cut 8 bases from V and 1 base from J, with 14 bases between. This CDR3 comprises 14 residues.

This clone appeared a single time. The chain uses TRBV4-3 and TRBJ2-3; the D is unclear. V lost 0 bases and J 10 bases, leaving 20 bases between the germline ends. Germline loops: CDR1 LGHNA, CDR2 YSLEER. CDR3 length equals 16 residues. The CDR3 sequence: CASSQDRLRPLGPQYF. Written as DNA, the CDR3 is TGCGCCAGCAGCCAAGATCGTCTAAGGCCCCTCGGTCCGCAGTATTTT.

The gene calls are TRBV10-1 and TRBJ2-3, with D uncertain. The CDR3 is 13 residues long. The V end lost 6 bases, the J end lost 1 base, and 8 bases lay between the germline ends. Germline V gene data show CDR1 as WNHNN and CDR2 as SYGVQD (reference sequence). The CDR3 loop is CASSAGGTDTQYF. CDR3 nucleotides: TGCGCCAGCAGCGCTGGGGGCACAGATACGCAGTATTTT.

The gene calls are TRBV4-3 and TRBJ2-1; TRBD2 is a possible D gene (6 bases). Per germline, CDR1 LGHNA and CDR2 YSLEER. The CDR3 is 15 amino acids. Between the trimmed V and J ends, which lost 0 bases and 3 bases, there was a span of 9 bases. The DNA for the CDR3 is TGCGCCAGCAGCCAAGATAGCGGAGGCTACAATGAGCAGTTCTTC. Translation gives CASSQDSGGYNEQFF.

This chain connects TRBV18 to TRBJ1-2; the match to TRBD1 covers 7 bases. Looked up from germline, CDR1 is KGHSH and CDR2 is LQKENI. V gave up 3 bases and J gave up 6 bases; unmatched junction bases: 4. The CDR3 consists of 13 residues. The CDR3 DNA follows: TGTGCCAGCTCACCCAGACAGGGTCATGGCTACACCTTC. Residues: CASSPRQGHGYTF.

This chain links TRBV7-8 with TRBJ1-1; no reliable D call. CDR3 size: 13 residues. Trimming removed 1 base from V and 1 base from J, with 4 bases in between. From germline, CDR1 is SGHVS and CDR2 FQNEAQ. Here the CDR3 DNA reads TGTGCCAGCAGCTTAGACGAGAACACTGAAGCTTTCTTT. It encodes CASSLDENTEAFF.

This clone was counted a single time. The V call is TRBV7-2, the J call TRBJ2-2; 7 positions match TRBD2. The CDR3 has 15 residues. Germline V gene sequence: CDR1 SGHTA, CDR2 FQGNSA. The junction had 0 bases not matched to a gene; V was cut back by 1 base and J by 1 base. The CDR3 sequence is CASSLGGGNTGELFF. As DNA, the CDR3 is TGTGCCAGCAGCTTAGGGGGGGGGAACACCGGGGAGCTGTTTTTT.

This chain connects TRBV10-3 to TRBJ2-3; unclear D gene. Germline CDR1 and CDR2: ENHRY and SYGVKD. The V and J ends lost 4 bases and 1 base respectively, with 6 bases between them. The CDR3 spans 13 residues. Written as DNA, the CDR3 is TGTGCCATCAGTGCTCCGGGCACAGATACGCAGTATTTT. Encoded protein: CAISAPGTDTQYF.

The chain carries TRBV5-4 and TRBJ2-1; D is unresolved. Germline CDR1 reads SGHNT; CDR2 reads YYREEE (reference sequence). With 0 bases removed from V and 0 bases from J, the gap between germline ends came to 7 bases. The CDR3 loop spans 15 amino acids. The CDR3 nucleotides are TGTGCCAGCAGCTTGGAGGTCAGCTCCTACAATGAGCAGTTCTTC. It yields the protein CASSLEVSSYNEQFF. Looking up the rest from reference TRBV5-4 and TRBJ2-1 gives the full variable domain: ETGVTQSPTHLIKTRGQQVTLRCSSQSGHNTVSWYQQALGQGPQFIFQYYREEENGRGNFPPRFSGLQFPNYSSELNVNALELDDSALYLCASSLEVSSYNEQFFGPGTRLTVL.

Written as DNA, the CDR3 is TGTGCCAGCAGCGTGGGAATAGAGACTAACTATGGCTACACCTTC. It codes for CASSVGIETNYGYTF. This chain uses TRBV9 with TRBJ1-2; D is uncertain. The germline gives CDR1 SGDLS, CDR2 YYNGEE. The CDR3 has 15 amino acids. Deletions cut 2 bases from V and 0 bases from J, with 11 bases between.